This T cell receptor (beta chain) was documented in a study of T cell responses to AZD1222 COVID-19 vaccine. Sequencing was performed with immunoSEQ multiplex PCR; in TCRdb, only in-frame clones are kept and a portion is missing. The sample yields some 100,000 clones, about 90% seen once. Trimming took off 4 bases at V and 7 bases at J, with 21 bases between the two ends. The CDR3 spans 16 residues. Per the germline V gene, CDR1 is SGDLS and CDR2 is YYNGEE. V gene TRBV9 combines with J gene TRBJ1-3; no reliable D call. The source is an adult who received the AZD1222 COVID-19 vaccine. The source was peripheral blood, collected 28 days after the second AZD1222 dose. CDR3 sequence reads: CASSPQLFTLPNTIYF. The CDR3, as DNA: TGTGCCAGCAGCCCACAGTTGTTTACTCTCCCGAACACCATATATTTT.